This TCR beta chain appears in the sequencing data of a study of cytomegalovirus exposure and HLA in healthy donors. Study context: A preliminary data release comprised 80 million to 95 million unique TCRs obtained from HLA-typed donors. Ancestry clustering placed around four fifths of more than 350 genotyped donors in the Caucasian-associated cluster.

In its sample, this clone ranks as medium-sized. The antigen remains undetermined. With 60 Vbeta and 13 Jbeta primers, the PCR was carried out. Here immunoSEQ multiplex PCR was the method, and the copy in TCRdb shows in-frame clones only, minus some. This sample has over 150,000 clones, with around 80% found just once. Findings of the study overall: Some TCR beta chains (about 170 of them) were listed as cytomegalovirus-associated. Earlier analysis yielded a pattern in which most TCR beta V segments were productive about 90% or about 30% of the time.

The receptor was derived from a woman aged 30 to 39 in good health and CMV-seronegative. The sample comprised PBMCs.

CDR3 DNA: TGTGCCAGCAGCCCGGGGGGGCCCAACGAGCAGTACTTC. It specifies CASSPGGPNEQYF. The J gene is TRBJ2-7, the V gene TRBV27; 8 nucleotides match TRBD2. Germline values: CDR1 MNHEY, CDR2 SMNVEV (reference sequence). The CDR3 totals 13 residues. With V trimmed by 6 bases and J by 5 bases, 6 bases remained unmatched.